This TCR beta chain comes out of a study of blood T cell repertoires in COVID-19. Study in general: Nucleic acid was either cDNA or gDNA, and it came from T cells, B-cell-depleted T cells, or PBMCs.

The CDR3 is 14 residues long. Germline V gene lookup returns CDR1 SGHTA and CDR2 FQGNSA. Trimming cost V 5 bases and J 5 bases, with 13 bases left between them. Seattle's cohort entered during active infection and was followed longitudinally. The authors' processing: Amplification of reference gene primers was used by the study to estimate nucleated cell counts. Clones were read by immunoSEQ multiplex PCR, and TCRdb kept only the in-frame ones, dropping some. V, J and clone size were drawn from that table, and D and trimming were deduced from the DNA. This sample has 300,000 to 400,000 clones, with about 90% found just once.

The sequence was collected from a woman aged 30 to 39 with COVID-19, enrolled during active disease. The chain couples TRBV7-2 to TRBJ2-1; maybe TRBD1 (7 bases). The specimen was peripheral blood. The CDR3 DNA sequence: TGTGCCAGCAGCGTCCGCAGGGGGGACAATGAGCAGTTCTTC. The encoded protein is CASSVRRGDNEQFF.